These 8 T cell receptor beta chains share one sample of origin, sequenced in a study of monozygotic twins with cystic fibrosis. Profiling relied on immunoSEQ multiplex PCR, and the TCRdb table lists in-frame clones only, not all of them. The sample carries over 15,000 clones, over 95% recorded once. Material for sequencing was blood. All receptors come from a girl aged 2 to 10 with cystic fibrosis.

The chain recombines TRBV12-2 with TRBJ1-1; the table calls TRBD1, which could not be checked here. TRBV12-2 is marked as a pseudogene. The CDR3 covers 18 residues. CDR3 amino acids: CASRLHTTTGQENTEAFF. CDR3 sequence (DNA): TGTGCAAGTCGCTTACATACCACCACAGGACAGGAGAACACTGAAGCTTTCTTT.

The chain has TRBV7-2 and TRBJ2-1; D might be TRBD1 (6 bases). The V and J ends lost 3 bases and 0 bases respectively, with 9 bases between them. The CDR3 contains 15 residues. Germline loops: CDR1 SGHTA, CDR2 FQGNSA. The CDR3 region has the DNA TGTGCCAGCAGCTTGGGGGCCGACTCCTACAATGAGCAGTTCTTC. It yields the protein CASSLGADSYNEQFF.

This rearrangement joins TRBV5-1 to TRBJ1-1, with TRBD1 matching 8 bases. Germline-derived CDR1 and CDR2 are SGHRS and YFSETQ. The V and J ends lost 2 bases and 1 base, in that order; junction bases with no gene match: 7. The CDR3 runs 16 residues. The CDR3 region has the DNA TGCGCCAGCAGCTTAAGGACAGGGCCTAGGAACACTGAAGCTTTCTTT. This translates into CASSLRTGPRNTEAFF.

CDR3 bases: TGCGCCAGCAGCCAGAGCCAGATGTTCTATAATTCACCCCTCCACTTT. Its translation: CASSQSQMFYNSPLHF. This chain joins TRBV4-3 and TRBJ1-6; D unresolved. CDR3 length equals 16 residues. The germline V gene has CDR1 LGHNA and CDR2 YSLEER. V gave up 3 bases and J gave up 3 bases, with 12 bases separating them.

This clone was seen once. The chain links TRBV11-2 to TRBJ2-2, with D tentatively TRBD2 (6 bases). Germline V lookup: CDR1 SGHAT, CDR2 FQNNGV. The CDR3 has 15 residues. Trimming removed 2 bases at V and 4 bases at J, with 11 bases between. CDR3 in DNA: TGTGCCAGCAGCTTAATAATGGGAGGCACCGGGGAGCTGTTTTTT. Translation: CASSLIMGGTGELFF.

The rearrangement links TRBV18 to TRBJ2-3; the match to TRBD2 covers 12 bases. The CDR3 totals 14 residues. The V segment lost 0 bases and the J segment 13 bases; nucleotides outside the gene matches: 5. The V gene's germline CDR1 is KGHSH and CDR2 LQKENI. The chain's CDR3 is CASSPPGLAGNKYF. The CDR3 nucleotides are TGTGCCAGCTCACCACCAGGACTAGCGGGGAACAAGTATTTT.

The chain carries TRBV9 and TRBJ1-2, with D maybe TRBD1 (5 bases). The CDR3 loop spans 16 amino acids. The V gene's germline CDR1 is SGDLS and CDR2 YYNGEE. V gave up 0 bases and J gave up 7 bases, with 19 bases separating them. The chain's CDR3 is CASSVDSGGAGAGYTF. The CDR3 bases are TGTGCCAGCAGCGTAGATTCGGGCGGAGCCGGGGCTGGCTACACCTTC.

The chain couples TRBV7-2 to TRBJ1-1; 11 bases align to TRBD1. The CDR3 spans 16 residues. Germline CDR1 SGHTA, CDR2 FQGNSA. Trimming removed 2 bases from V and 4 bases from J; junction bases left unmatched: 6. The CDR3 coding sequence is TGTGCCAGCAGCTTAATTACCGGGACAGGGGGCACTGAAGCTTTCTTT. Its translation is CASSLITGTGGTEAFF.